One sample yielded the 23 T cell receptor beta chains listed below, sequenced in a study of cytomegalovirus exposure and HLA in healthy donors. The PCR employed 60 Vbeta primers together with 13 Jbeta primers. Assay: immunoSEQ multiplex PCR; the TCRdb copy retains only in-frame clones and omits some. The data hold about 180,000 clones, with around 82% observed a single time. Sequenced: PBMCs. All receptors derive from a young woman in good health and CMV-seropositive.

The chain couples TRBV9 to TRBJ2-3; tentative D call: TRBD1 (6 bases). Germline-derived CDR1 and CDR2 are SGDLS and YYNGEE. The V gene lost 0 bases and the J gene lost 5 bases, with 13 bases spanning the gap. CDR3 length: 15 residues. For the CDR3, the DNA is TGTGCCAGCAGCGTAGGGGGGCTGGACCTAGATACGCAGTATTTT. Amino acid sequence: CASSVGGLDLDTQYF.

The chain couples TRBV2 to TRBJ2-7; tentatively, D is TRBD2 (5 bases). The CDR3 spans 12 residues. Looked up from germline, CDR1 is SNHLY and CDR2 is FYNNEI. V lost 6 bases and J lost 9, with 15 bases in between. CDR3 loop: CASRVLNEGQYF. The CDR3 DNA reads TGTGCCAGCAGGGTACTAAACGAGGGGCAGTACTTC.

This rearrangement joins TRBV10-3 to TRBJ1-2; TRBD1 is a possible D gene (6 bases). Germline CDR1 ENHRY, CDR2 SYGVKD. This CDR3 contains 14 residues. V lost 10 bases, J lost 5 bases, and 20 bases lay in between. The CDR3 region is CATVGGAVGYGYTF. The CDR3 DNA follows: TGTGCCACAGTGGGGGGGGCAGTTGGATATGGCTACACCTTC.

The chain links TRBV6-5 to TRBJ1-6, with D hard to call. From germline, CDR1 is MNHEY and CDR2 SVGAGI. This CDR3 has 14 amino acids. Deletions cut 6 bases from V and 8 bases from J, with 14 bases between. For the CDR3, the DNA is TGTGCCAGCAGCCTCGCGGGGTTTGATTCACCCCTCCACTTT. Residues: CASSLAGFDSPLHF.

The J gene is TRBJ2-5, the V gene TRBV7-2, with D possibly TRBD2 on 6 matching bases. Germline loops: CDR1 SGHTA, CDR2 FQGNSA. CDR3 size: 15 residues. Trimming removed 5 bases from V and 11 bases from J, with 24 bases in between. As DNA, the CDR3 is TGTGCCAGCAGCCTTCCGGGCCTCGACTGGGGGGAGCAGTACTTC. The encoded protein is CASSLPGLDWGEQYF.

The gene calls are TRBV18 and TRBJ2-5, with D tentatively TRBD1 (6 bases). Germline V CDR1 and CDR2: KGHSH, LQKENI. V was clipped by 4 bases and J by 4 bases, with 10 bases between them. There are 13 residues in the CDR3. Here the CDR3 reads CASSQQGGETQYF. The CDR3, as DNA: TGTGCCAGCTCACAACAGGGTGGAGAGACCCAGTACTTC. The whole variable domain, filled in from reference TRBV18 and TRBJ2-5, reads NAGVMQNPRHLVRRRGQEARLRCSPMKGHSHVYWYRQLPEEGLKFMVYLQKENIIDESGMPKERFSAEFPKEGPSILRIQQVVRGDSAAYFCASSQQGGETQYFGPGTRLLVL.

A single count supports this clone. This chain connects TRBV5-6 to TRBJ2-5; TRBD1 agrees at 7 bases. With V trimmed by 7 bases and J by 5 bases, 11 bases remained unmatched. Germline assignment: CDR1 SGHDT and CDR2 YYEEEE. This CDR3 is built from 14 residues. The CDR3 sequence is CASRKTGSGETQYF. The CDR3 region has the DNA TGTGCCAGCCGCAAGACAGGGAGCGGTGAGACCCAGTACTTC.

V usage is TRBV27 and J usage is TRBJ2-3; D remains unclear. CDR1 is MNHEY, CDR2 SMNVEV, per germline (reference sequence). V lost 1 base to trimming and J lost 4 bases, with 9 bases between them. The CDR3 length is 14 residues. The chain's CDR3 is CASSLYRASDTQYF. The CDR3 nucleotides read TGTGCCAGCAGTTTATACAGAGCTTCAGATACGCAGTATTTT.

This chain uses TRBV6-5 with TRBJ2-5; TRBD1 might be the D (7 bases). CDR1 is MNHEY and CDR2 is SVGAGI in the germline V gene. The CDR3 spans 15 residues. V lost 4 bases, J lost 7 bases, and 19 bases lay in between. In DNA, the CDR3 is TGTGCCAGCAGTTTGGGACAGCTCCAGGAGGGGACCCAGTACTTC. Amino acids: CASSLGQLQEGTQYF.

The chain employs TRBV19 and TRBJ2-7; 8 bases map to TRBD1. CDR1 and CDR2 from the germline V gene are LNHDA and SQIVND (reference sequence). The CDR3 covers 14 residues. V shed 5 bases and J 3 bases; nucleotides not matched to a gene: 6. As DNA, the CDR3 is TGTGCCAGTAGTGTTTATACAGGGGGCTACGAGCAGTACTTC. Residues: CASSVYTGGYEQYF.

This clone turned up a few times. V is TRBV28 and J is TRBJ1-5, with a weak D call TRBD1 (5 bases). Germline values: CDR1 MDHEN, CDR2 SYDVKM. V was trimmed by 9 bases and J by 2 bases, leaving 14 bases between them. The CDR3 totals 14 residues. The CDR3 DNA reads as TGTGCCAGTAGGGGCCCAGGCGGCAATCAGCCCCAGCATTTT. This codes for CASRGPGGNQPQHF.

The chain combines TRBV7-6 with TRBJ2-2, with 9 positions matching TRBD2. This CDR3 is built from 15 residues. Germline V gives CDR1 SGHVS, CDR2 FNYEAQ. J was trimmed by 2 bases and V by 7 bases; bases with no gene match: 5. This CDR3 is CASTVSGGNTGELFF. The DNA of the CDR3 is TGTGCCAGCACCGTTAGCGGGGGAAACACCGGGGAGCTGTTTTTT.

The genes are TRBV29-1 and TRBJ2-1; 10 bases match TRBD2. The germline CDR1 and CDR2 sequences are SQVTM and ANQGSEA. The J segment lost 10 bases and the V segment lost 7 bases, leaving 13 bases of the junction unmatched. The CDR3 consists of 14 residues. CDR3 region: CSASGASGGGEQFF. The CDR3 bases are TGCAGCGCTAGCGGGGCTAGCGGGGGCGGGGAGCAGTTCTTC.

This sequence joins TRBV28 and TRBJ1-2, with 8 bases lining up with TRBD1. The germline V gene has CDR1 MDHEN and CDR2 SYDVKM. The CDR3 has 14 residues. V was clipped by 5 bases and J by 8 bases; unmatched bases: 10. DNA for the CDR3: TGTGCCAGCAGTCTCGGACAGGGAACGGGGGGCTACACCTTC. This sequence encodes CASSLGQGTGGYTF.

For the CDR3, the DNA is TGTGCCAACCCTCAACGAATGACAGGGCCTCAGCCCCAGCATTTT. It codes for CANPQRMTGPQPQHF. The genes are TRBV28 and TRBJ1-5; 7 bases align to TRBD1. Germline lookup yields CDR1 MDHEN and CDR2 SYDVKM. Trimming removed 10 bases from V and 6 bases from J; junction bases left unmatched: 15. The CDR3 is 15 amino acids. Full variable domain (outside the CDR3, taken from reference TRBV28 and TRBJ1-5): DVKVTQSSRYLVKRTGEKVFLECVQDMDHENMFWYRQDPGLGLRLIYFSYDVKMKEKGDIPEGYSVSREKKERFSLILESASTNQTSMYLCANPQRMTGPQPQHFGDGTRLSIL.

The chain combines TRBV19 with TRBJ2-1; a weak D match, TRBD1 (5 bases). The V gene lost 2 bases and the J gene lost 7 bases, with 12 bases spanning the gap. The germline V gene has CDR1 LNHDA and CDR2 SQIVND (reference sequence). The CDR3 consists of 14 residues. Here the CDR3 DNA reads TGTGCCAGTAGTATATCGGACATTGGGAATGAGCAGTTCTTC. Protein: CASSISDIGNEQFF.

This chain uses TRBV9 with TRBJ1-6; TRBD1 agrees at 7 bases. The trim removed 2 bases at V and 7 bases at J, leaving 3 bases unmatched. Germline CDR1 reads SGDLS; CDR2 reads YYNGEE. The CDR3 has 14 residues. CDR3 sequence reads: CASSVQGVNSPLHF. DNA for the CDR3: TGTGCCAGCAGCGTGCAGGGGGTGAATTCACCCCTCCACTTT.

V is TRBV13 and J is TRBJ2-6; D is unclear. Per germline, CDR1 PRHDT and CDR2 FYEKMQ (reference sequence). There are 15 residues in the CDR3. With 6 bases removed from V and 0 bases from J, the gap between germline ends came to 9 bases. The DNA for the CDR3 is TGTGCCAGCAGAGGCGGTAACTCTGGGGCCAACGTCCTGACTTTC. The encoded protein is CASRGGNSGANVLTF.

V is TRBV7-8 and J is TRBJ1-2; no firm D call. Looked up from germline, CDR1 is SGHVS and CDR2 is FQNEAQ. The CDR3 extends over 14 amino acids. V gave up 1 base and J gave up 0 bases, with 6 bases separating them. CDR3 DNA: TGTGCCAGCAGCTTAGAGCTCACTAACTATGGCTACACCTTC. Its translation is CASSLELTNYGYTF.

The chain carries TRBV29-1 and TRBJ2-3; TRBD1 aligns across 10 bases. The length of the CDR3 is 15 residues. The V gene's germline CDR1 is SQVTM and CDR2 ANQGSEA. Losses at the gene ends were 1 base for V and 1 base for J; bases not matched to a gene: 2. The CDR3 loop is CSVEGGTGGTDTQYF. CDR3 sequence (DNA): TGCAGCGTTGAAGGGGGGACAGGGGGCACAGATACGCAGTATTTT.

In this sample, this clone turned up once. V is TRBV6-1 and J is TRBJ2-1, with 8 bases fitting TRBD1. The length of the CDR3 is 15 residues. J gave up 0 bases and V 4 bases, and 2 bases lay outside the gene matches. CDR1 is MNHNS and CDR2 is SASEGT in the germline V gene. This chain's CDR3 is CASSGTGSSYNEQFF. The CDR3 DNA is TGTGCCAGCAGTGGGACAGGGAGCTCCTACAATGAGCAGTTCTTC.

This clone was counted a few times. The chain combines TRBV11-2 with TRBJ2-7; TRBD1 aligns across 9 bases. CDR1 is SGHAT and CDR2 is FQNNGV in the germline V gene. The CDR3 covers 16 residues. Germline trimming cut 0 bases from V and 3 bases from J; bases unmatched to any gene: 6. CDR3 loop: CASSLDGMGQGYEQYF. For the CDR3, the DNA is TGTGCCAGCAGCTTAGATGGTATGGGACAGGGCTACGAGCAGTACTTC. The variable domain in full, with the rest retrieved from reference TRBV11-2 and TRBJ2-7, is EAGVAQSPRYKIIEKRQSVAFWCNPISGHATLYWYQQILGQGPKLLIQFQNNGVVDDSQLPKDRFSAERLKGVDSTLKIQPAKLEDSAVYLCASSLDGMGQGYEQYFGPGTRLTVT.

This clone showed up just a few times. The chain has TRBV7-6 and TRBJ2-5; 7 positions match TRBD2. The germline V gene encodes CDR1 SGHVS and CDR2 FNYEAQ. The CDR3 totals 15 residues. The junction had 3 bases not matched to a gene; V was cut back by 2 bases and J by 0 bases. The CDR3 DNA is TGTGCCAGCAGCTTAAGCGGGGCTCACCAAGAGACCCAGTACTTC. Protein product: CASSLSGAHQETQYF. Complete variable domain (other parts from reference TRBV7-6 and TRBJ2-5): GAGVSQSPRYKVTKRGQDVALRCDPISGHVSLYWYRQALGQGPEFLTYFNYEAQQDKSGLPNDRFSAERPEGSISTLTIQRTEQRDSAMYRCASSLSGAHQETQYFGPGTRLLVL.